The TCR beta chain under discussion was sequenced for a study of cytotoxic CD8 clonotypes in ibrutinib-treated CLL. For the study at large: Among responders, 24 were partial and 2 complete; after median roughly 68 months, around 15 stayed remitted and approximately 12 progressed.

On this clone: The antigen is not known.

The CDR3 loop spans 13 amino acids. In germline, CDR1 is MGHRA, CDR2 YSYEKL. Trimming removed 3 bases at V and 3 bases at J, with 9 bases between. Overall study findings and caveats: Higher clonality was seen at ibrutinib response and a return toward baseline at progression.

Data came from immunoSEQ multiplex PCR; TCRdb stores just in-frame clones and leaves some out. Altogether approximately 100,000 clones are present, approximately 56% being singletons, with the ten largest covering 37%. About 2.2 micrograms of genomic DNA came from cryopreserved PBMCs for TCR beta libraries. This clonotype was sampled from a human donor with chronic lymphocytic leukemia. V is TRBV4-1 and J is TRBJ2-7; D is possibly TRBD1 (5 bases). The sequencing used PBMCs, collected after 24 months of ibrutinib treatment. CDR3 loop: CASSQTEIYEQYF. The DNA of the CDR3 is TGCGCCAGCAGCCAGACAGAGATCTACGAGCAGTACTTC.